The clone carrying this T cell receptor (beta chain) was seen ten or more times. Its antigen is currently unknown. This sample stems from a study of T cell repertoires in cytomegalovirus infection. At the level of the study: Shared public TCR beta signatures pointed to both CMV infection and a matching HLA type. Study observations and caveats: What dominated the ex vivo response were HLA-C-restricted CMV-specific TCR beta clonotypes.

MiXCR, run by TCRdb on the reads, gives a single entry per CDR3 protein. The sample has under 200,000 distinct CDR3 sequences; 8% to 10% are singletons. The CDR3 consists of 15 residues. CDR1 is SGHVS, CDR2 FQNEAQ, per germline. Trimming shortened V by 1 base and J by 3 bases, and 10 bases separated the two germline ends. The material sequenced was PBMCs. This clonotype was obtained from a human donor in good health (CMV status not recorded). Some clones in this sample may be carry-over from other donors' samples. The chain employs TRBV7-8 and TRBJ1-3; D remains unclear. As DNA, the CDR3 is TGTGCCAGCAGCTTAGGGCGGGTTAATGGAAACACCATATATTTT. Its translation: CASSLGRVNGNTIYF.